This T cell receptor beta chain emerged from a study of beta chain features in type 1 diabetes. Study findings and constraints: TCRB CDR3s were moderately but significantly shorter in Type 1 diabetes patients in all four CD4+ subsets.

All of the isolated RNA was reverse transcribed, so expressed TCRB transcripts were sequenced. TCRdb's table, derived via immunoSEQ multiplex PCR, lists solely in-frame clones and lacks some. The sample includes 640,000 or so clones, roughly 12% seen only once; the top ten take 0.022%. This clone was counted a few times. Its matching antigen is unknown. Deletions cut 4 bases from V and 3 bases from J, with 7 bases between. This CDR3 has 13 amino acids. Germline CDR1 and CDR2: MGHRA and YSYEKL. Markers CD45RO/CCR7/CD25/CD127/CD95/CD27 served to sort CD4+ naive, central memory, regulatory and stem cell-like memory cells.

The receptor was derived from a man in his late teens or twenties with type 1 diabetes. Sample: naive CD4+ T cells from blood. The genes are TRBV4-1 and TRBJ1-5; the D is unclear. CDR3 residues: CASSLDFNQPQHF. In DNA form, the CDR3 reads TGCGCCAGCAGCCTGGACTTCAATCAGCCCCAGCATTTT.